These 7 T cell receptor beta chains originate from one sample sequenced in a study of OX40 agonist ivuxolimab in advanced cancers. Some clones are missing from TCRdb's copy, which holds only in-frame ones; the method was immunoSEQ multiplex PCR. The sample consists of 70,000 to 90,000 clones, 85% to 90% of them appearing once. The sequencing here drew on CD4+ or CD8+ T cells sorted from blood, taken in a trial of the OX40 agonist ivuxolimab. The receptors derive from an adult with an advanced solid tumor such as melanoma, head and neck, liver or kidney cancer.

The chain couples TRBV6-6 to TRBJ2-3, with 12 positions matching TRBD2. With V trimmed by 4 bases and J by 3 bases, 2 bases remained unmatched. This CDR3 region has 15 residues. Germline V lookup: CDR1 MNHNY, CDR2 SVGAGI (reference sequence). CDR3 protein: CASSSLAGGTDTQYF. The CDR3 coding sequence is TGTGCCAGCAGTTCGCTAGCGGGGGGGACAGATACGCAGTATTTT.

The V gene is TRBV5-6, the J gene TRBJ1-1; the D gene is possibly TRBD1 (5 bases). The CDR3 consists of 16 residues. The ends were cut back, 2 bases at V and 0 bases at J, with 14 bases in the middle. Germline CDR1 and CDR2: SGHDT and YYEEEE. CDR3 bases: TGTGCCAGCAGCTTAAGTGTCGGGACGATGAACACTGAAGCTTTCTTT. It is translated as CASSLSVGTMNTEAFF.

This chain links TRBV4-2 with TRBJ2-5; D uncertain. Germline V gives CDR1 LGHNA, CDR2 YNFKEQ. Trimming left V 5 bases short and J 3 bases short, with 10 bases between. The CDR3 spans 13 residues. Here the CDR3 reads CASSSWAEETQYF. In DNA form, the CDR3 reads TGTGCCAGCAGCTCCTGGGCAGAAGAGACCCAGTACTTC.

The gene calls are TRBV28 and TRBJ2-7; 8 nucleotides align to TRBD2. The junction had 10 bases not matched to a gene; V was cut back by 6 bases and J by 3 bases. The CDR3 extends over 15 amino acids. Germline V gene lookup returns CDR1 MDHEN and CDR2 SYDVKM. CDR3 coding DNA: TGTGCCAGCAGGTCACCGAGCGGGAGAAACTACGAGCAGTACTTC. It is translated as CASRSPSGRNYEQYF.

This rearrangement joins TRBV27 to TRBJ2-7; D is uncertain. CDR3 size: 11 residues. Per germline, CDR1 MNHEY and CDR2 SMNVEV (reference sequence). Trimming removed 6 bases at V and 3 bases at J, with 6 bases between. CDR3 loop: CASRVGYEQYF. In DNA form, the CDR3 reads TGTGCCAGCAGGGTCGGCTACGAGCAGTACTTC.

The chain uses TRBV5-1 and TRBJ2-7; TRBD2 might be the D (6 bases). The ends were cut back, 7 bases at V and 5 bases at J, with 22 bases in the middle. Germline values: CDR1 SGHRS, CDR2 YFSETQ. This CDR3 spans 15 amino acids. The CDR3 sequence: CASSSLAGNPHEQYF. CDR3 DNA: TGCGCCAGCTCAAGCCTCGCGGGAAATCCCCACGAGCAGTACTTC.

J is TRBJ2-7 and V is TRBV7-8; 7 bases match TRBD2. The CDR3 runs 14 residues. Germline V lookup: CDR1 SGHVS, CDR2 FQNEAQ. Losses at the gene ends were 7 bases for V and 2 bases for J; bases not matched to a gene: 8. CDR3 loop: CASTTWDYPYEQYF. As DNA, the CDR3 is TGTGCCAGCACCACCTGGGACTATCCCTACGAGCAGTACTTC.